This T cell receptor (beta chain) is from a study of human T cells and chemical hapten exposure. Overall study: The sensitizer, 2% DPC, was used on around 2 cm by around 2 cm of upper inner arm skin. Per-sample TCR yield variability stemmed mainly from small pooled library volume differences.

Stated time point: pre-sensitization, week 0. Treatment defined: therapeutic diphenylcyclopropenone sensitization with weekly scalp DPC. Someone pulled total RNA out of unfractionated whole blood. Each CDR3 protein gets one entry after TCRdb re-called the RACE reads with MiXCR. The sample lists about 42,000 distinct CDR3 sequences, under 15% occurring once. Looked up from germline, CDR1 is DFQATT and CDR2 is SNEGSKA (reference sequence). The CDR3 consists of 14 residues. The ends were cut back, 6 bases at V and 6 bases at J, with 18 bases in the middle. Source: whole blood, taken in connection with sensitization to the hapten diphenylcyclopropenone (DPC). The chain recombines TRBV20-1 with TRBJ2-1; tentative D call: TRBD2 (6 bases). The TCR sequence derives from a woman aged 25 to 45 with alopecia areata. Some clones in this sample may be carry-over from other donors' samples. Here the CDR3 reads CSASGGGYSNEQFF. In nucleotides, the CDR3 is TGCAGTGCCTCTGGGGGAGGCTACAGCAATGAGCAGTTCTTC.